Listed here are 11 T cell receptor beta chains from one sample, sequenced in a study of blood T cell repertoires in COVID-19. TCRdb's copy holds only in-frame clones and misses some; the assay was immunoSEQ multiplex PCR. Among 150,000 to 200,000 clones listed, more than 75% were seen once. The sequenced sample consisted of peripheral blood. These receptor sequences come from a human donor in a cohort sampled during active COVID-19.

This rearrangement joins TRBV7-2 to TRBJ2-3, with D possibly TRBD2 on 6 matching bases. Germline assignment: CDR1 SGHTA and CDR2 FQGNSA. CDR3 size: 12 residues. V lost 3 bases and J lost 9, with 10 bases in between. Here the CDR3 reads CASSFYSGTQYF. For the CDR3, the DNA is TGTGCCAGCAGCTTTTACAGCGGGACGCAGTATTTT.

This clone has just one count. V gene TRBV18 combines with J gene TRBJ2-5; 9 bases agree with TRBD1. V trimming: 3 bases; J trimming: 2 bases; junction bases outside the gene matches: 10. Germline CDR1 and CDR2: KGHSH and LQKENI. The CDR3 runs to 17 residues. DNA of the CDR3: TGTGCCAGCTCACCCAAGATCTTGGACAGGGGTCAAGAGACCCAGTACTTC. Residues: CASSPKILDRGQETQYF.

This clone was detected once. The V gene is TRBV6-6, the J gene TRBJ1-2; no definite D call. The CDR3 consists of 13 residues. In germline, CDR1 is MNHNY, CDR2 SVGAGI (reference sequence). Trimming pared 10 bases from V and 0 bases from J, leaving 12 bases between. The CDR3 nucleotides read TGTGCCACCCGGAGGGAAGCTAACTATGGCTACACCTTC. This sequence encodes CATRREANYGYTF.

This chain uses TRBV5-1 with TRBJ2-7; D remains ambiguous. CDR3 length: 14 residues. V was trimmed by 2 bases and J by 0 bases, leaving 9 bases between them. Germline lookup yields CDR1 SGHRS and CDR2 YFSETQ. CDR3 region: CASSLDTNSYEQYF. Written as DNA, the CDR3 is TGCGCCAGCAGCTTAGACACCAACTCCTACGAGCAGTACTTC.

V and J are TRBV19 and TRBJ1-2; D gene uncertain. The CDR3 has 13 amino acids. CDR1 and CDR2 (germline): LNHDA, SQIVND (reference sequence). The V end was cut by 3 bases, the J end by 1 base, with 6 bases between. The CDR3 DNA sequence: TGTGCCAGTAGTATGGCCAGTAACTATGGCTACACCTTC. It encodes CASSMASNYGYTF.

The chain combines TRBV6-5 with TRBJ2-7; 11 bases agree with TRBD1. The CDR3 consists of 15 residues. With V trimmed by 4 bases and J by 2 bases, 4 bases remained unmatched. The germline gives CDR1 MNHEY, CDR2 SVGAGI. The CDR3 loop is CASSSPGQGAYEQYF. The CDR3, as DNA: TGTGCCAGCAGTTCACCGGGACAGGGGGCCTACGAGCAGTACTTC.

The rearrangement uses TRBV9 and TRBJ2-1; 14 bases align to TRBD2. This CDR3 spans 15 amino acids. Losses at the gene ends were 3 bases for V and 9 bases for J; bases not matched to a gene: 5. The germline gives CDR1 SGDLS, CDR2 YYNGEE. The CDR3 protein is CASSGTSGGQGEQFF. The CDR3 coding sequence is TGTGCCAGCAGCGGGACTAGCGGGGGGCAGGGTGAGCAGTTCTTC.

This clone was recorded only once. The rearrangement links TRBV4-3 to TRBJ2-1; no definite D call. Trimming stripped 0 bases from V and 0 bases from J, with 9 bases between. The CDR3 has 16 amino acids. The germline CDR1 and CDR2 sequences are LGHNA and YSLEER. CDR3 DNA: TGCGCCAGCAGCCAAGAGCACCACTCCTCCTACAATGAGCAGTTCTTC. This encodes CASSQEHHSSYNEQFF.

This chain connects TRBV9 to TRBJ2-3; 7 bases match TRBD1. V dropped 2 bases and J dropped 6; count of bases not matched to a gene: 6. Per germline, CDR1 SGDLS and CDR2 YYNGEE. The CDR3 is made up of 14 amino acids. CDR3 bases: TGTGCCAGCAGCGTGAGGGGGCTTGGGGATACGCAGTATTTT. Its protein is CASSVRGLGDTQYF.

In nucleotides, the CDR3 is TGTGCCAGCAGTACCCCTGGACTAGCGGGAGTCGTCCAGTACTTC. Residues: CASSTPGLAGVVQYF. The V gene is TRBV28, the J gene TRBJ2-7; 13 bases fit TRBD2. The CDR3 sequence is 15 residues long. The J segment lost 10 bases and the V segment lost 5 bases, leaving 11 bases of the junction unmatched. CDR1 and CDR2 (germline): MDHEN, SYDVKM.

This clone occurred once. V usage is TRBV5-8 and J usage is TRBJ2-1; TRBD2 aligns across 10 bases. V trimming: 1 base; J trimming: 1 base; junction bases outside the gene matches: 8. Germline V CDR1 and CDR2: SGHTS, YDEGEE. CDR3 size: 18 residues. The CDR3 nucleotides read TGTGCCAGCAGCTTGCCTAGCGGGAGTTTTGGATCCTACAATGAGCAGTTCTTC. Its protein is CASSLPSGSFGSYNEQFF.